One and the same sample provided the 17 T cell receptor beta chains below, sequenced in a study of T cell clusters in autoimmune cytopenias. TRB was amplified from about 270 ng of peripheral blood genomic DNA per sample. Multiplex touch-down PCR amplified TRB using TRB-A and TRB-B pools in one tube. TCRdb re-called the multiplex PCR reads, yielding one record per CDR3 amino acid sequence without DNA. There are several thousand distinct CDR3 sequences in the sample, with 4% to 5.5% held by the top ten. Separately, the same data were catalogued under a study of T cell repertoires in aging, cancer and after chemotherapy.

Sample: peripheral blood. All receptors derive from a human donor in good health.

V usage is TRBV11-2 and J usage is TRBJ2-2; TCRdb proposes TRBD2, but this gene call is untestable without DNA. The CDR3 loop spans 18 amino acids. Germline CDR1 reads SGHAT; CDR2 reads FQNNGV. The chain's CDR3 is CASSLLPSGGANTGELFF. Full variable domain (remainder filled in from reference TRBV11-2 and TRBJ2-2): EAGVAQSPRYKIIEKRQSVAFWCNPISGHATLYWYQQILGQGPKLLIQFQNNGVVDDSQLPKDRFSAERLKGVDSTLKIQPAKLEDSAVYLCASSLLPSGGANTGELFFGEGSRLTVL.

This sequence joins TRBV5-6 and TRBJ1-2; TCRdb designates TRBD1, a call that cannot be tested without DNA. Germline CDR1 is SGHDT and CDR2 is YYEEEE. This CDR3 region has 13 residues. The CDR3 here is CAWGDRGLYGYTF.

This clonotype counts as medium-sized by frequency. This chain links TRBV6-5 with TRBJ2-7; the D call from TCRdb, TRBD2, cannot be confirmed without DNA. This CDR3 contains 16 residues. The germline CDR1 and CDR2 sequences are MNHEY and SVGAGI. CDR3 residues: CASSYSRRTSIYEQYF.

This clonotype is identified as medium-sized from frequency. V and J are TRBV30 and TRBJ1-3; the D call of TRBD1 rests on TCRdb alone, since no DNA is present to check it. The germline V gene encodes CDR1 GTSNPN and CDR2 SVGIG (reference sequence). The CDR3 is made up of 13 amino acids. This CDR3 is CAWGHRGGNTIYF. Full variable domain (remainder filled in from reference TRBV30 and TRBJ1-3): SQTIHQWPATLVQPVGSPLSLECTVEGTSNPNLYWYRQAAGRGLQLLFYSVGIGQISSEVPQNLSASRPQDRQFILSSKKLLLSDSGFYLCAWGHRGGNTIYFGEGSWLTVV.

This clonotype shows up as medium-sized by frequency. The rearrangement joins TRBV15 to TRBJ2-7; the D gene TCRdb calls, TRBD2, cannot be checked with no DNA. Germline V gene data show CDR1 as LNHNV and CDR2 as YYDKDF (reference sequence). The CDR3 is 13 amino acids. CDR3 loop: CATSNLGGYEQYF.

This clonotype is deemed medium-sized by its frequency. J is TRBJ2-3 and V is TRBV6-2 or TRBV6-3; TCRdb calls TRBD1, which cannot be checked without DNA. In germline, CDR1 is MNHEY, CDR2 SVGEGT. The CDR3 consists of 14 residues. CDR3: CASRVPRRGDTQYF.

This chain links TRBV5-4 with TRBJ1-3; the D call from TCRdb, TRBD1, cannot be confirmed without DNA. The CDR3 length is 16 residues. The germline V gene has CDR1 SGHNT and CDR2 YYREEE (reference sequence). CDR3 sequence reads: CASSLDRGVSGNTIYF.

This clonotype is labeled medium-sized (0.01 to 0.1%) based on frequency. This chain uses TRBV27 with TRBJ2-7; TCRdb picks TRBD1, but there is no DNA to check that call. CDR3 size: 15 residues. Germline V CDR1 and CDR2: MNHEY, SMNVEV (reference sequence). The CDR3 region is CASSYRGQGAGEQYF.

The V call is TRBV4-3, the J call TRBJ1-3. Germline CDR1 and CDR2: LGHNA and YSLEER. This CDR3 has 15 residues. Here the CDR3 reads CASSLSSSSGNTIYF.

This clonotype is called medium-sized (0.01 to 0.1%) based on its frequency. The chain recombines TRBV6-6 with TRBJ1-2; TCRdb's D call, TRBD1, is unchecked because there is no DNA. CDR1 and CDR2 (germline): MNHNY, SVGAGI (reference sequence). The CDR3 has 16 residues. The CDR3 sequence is CASSYLVRRTVGGYTF.

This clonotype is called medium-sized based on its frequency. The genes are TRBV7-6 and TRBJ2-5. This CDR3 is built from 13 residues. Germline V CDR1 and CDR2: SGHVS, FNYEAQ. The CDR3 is CASTSGNLETQYF.

CDR3 protein: CASSLQGGEQYF. The chain couples TRBV13 to TRBJ2-7; TCRdb designates TRBD1, a call that cannot be tested without DNA. Per the germline V gene, CDR1 is PRHDT and CDR2 is FYEKMQ (reference sequence). The CDR3 length is 12 residues.

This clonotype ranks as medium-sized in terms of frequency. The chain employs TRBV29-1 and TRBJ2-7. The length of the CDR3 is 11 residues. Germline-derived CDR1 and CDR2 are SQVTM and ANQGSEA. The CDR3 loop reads CSGRGSYEQYF.

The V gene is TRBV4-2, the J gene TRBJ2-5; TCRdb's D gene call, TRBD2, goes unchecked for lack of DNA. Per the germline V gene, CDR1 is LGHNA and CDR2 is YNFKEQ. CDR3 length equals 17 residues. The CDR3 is CASSQVSVTSGTETQYF.

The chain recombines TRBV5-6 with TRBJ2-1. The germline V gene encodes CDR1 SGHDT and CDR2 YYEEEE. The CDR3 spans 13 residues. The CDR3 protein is CASAAGRYNEQFF.

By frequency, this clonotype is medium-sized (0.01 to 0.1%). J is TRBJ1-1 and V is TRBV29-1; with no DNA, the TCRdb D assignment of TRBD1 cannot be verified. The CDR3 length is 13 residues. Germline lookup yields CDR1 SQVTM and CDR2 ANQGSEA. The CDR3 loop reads CSVGGIVNTEAFF.

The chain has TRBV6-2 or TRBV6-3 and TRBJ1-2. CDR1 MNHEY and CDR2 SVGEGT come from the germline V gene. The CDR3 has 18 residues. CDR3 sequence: CASSPVFSGTTNNYGYTF.